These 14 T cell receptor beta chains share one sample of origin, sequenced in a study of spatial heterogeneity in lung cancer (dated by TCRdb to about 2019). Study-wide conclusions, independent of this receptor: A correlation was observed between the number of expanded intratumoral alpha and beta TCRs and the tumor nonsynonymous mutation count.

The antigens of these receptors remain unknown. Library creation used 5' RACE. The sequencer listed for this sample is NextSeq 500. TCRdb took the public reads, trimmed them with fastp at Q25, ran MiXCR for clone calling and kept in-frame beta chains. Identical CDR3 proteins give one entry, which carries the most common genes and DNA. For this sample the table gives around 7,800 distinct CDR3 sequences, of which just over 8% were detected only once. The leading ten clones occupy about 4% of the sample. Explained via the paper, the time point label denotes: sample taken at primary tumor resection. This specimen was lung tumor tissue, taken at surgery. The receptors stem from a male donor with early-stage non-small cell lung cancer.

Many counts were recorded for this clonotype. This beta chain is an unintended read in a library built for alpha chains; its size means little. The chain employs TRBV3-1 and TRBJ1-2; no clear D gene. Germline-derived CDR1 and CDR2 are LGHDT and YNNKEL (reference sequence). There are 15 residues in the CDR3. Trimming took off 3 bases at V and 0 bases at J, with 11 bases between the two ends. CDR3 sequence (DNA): TGTGCCAGCAGCCAGAGTTGGGGAGCTAACTATGGCTACACCTTC. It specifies CASSQSWGANYGYTF. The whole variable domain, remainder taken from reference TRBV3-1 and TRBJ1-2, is DTAVSQTPKYLVTQMGNDKSIKCEQNLGHDTMYWYKQDSKKFLKIMFSYNNKELIINETVPNRFSPKSPDKAHLNLHINSLELGDSAVYFCASSQSWGANYGYTFGSGTRLTVV.

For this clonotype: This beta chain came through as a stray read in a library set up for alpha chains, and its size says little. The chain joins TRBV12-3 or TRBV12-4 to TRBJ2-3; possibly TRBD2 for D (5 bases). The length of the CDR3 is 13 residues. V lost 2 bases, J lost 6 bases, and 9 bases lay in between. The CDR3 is CASSLIGSDTQYF. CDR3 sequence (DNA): TGTGCCAGCAGTTTAATAGGGAGCGATACGCAGTATTTT.

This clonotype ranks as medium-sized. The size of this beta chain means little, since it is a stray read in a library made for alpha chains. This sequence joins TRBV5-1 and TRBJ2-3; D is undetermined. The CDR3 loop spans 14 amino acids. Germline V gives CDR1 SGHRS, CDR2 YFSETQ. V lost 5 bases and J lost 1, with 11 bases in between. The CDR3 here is CASSSAAGTDTQYF. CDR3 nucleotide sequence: TGCGCCAGCAGTTCGGCGGCGGGCACAGATACGCAGTATTTT.

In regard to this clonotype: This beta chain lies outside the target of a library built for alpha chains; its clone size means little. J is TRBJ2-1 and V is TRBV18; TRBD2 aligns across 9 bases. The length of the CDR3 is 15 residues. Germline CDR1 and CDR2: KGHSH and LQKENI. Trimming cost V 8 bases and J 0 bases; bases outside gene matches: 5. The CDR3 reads CASTTSGNSYNEQFF. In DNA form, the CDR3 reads TGTGCCAGCACGACTAGCGGAAACTCCTACAATGAGCAGTTCTTC.

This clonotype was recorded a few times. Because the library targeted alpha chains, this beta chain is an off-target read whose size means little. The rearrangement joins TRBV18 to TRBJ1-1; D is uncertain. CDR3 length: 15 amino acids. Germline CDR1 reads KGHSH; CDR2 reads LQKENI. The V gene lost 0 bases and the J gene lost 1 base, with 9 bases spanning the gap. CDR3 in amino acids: CASSPPYRQNTEAFF. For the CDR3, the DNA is TGTGCCAGCTCACCACCGTATCGCCAGAACACTGAAGCTTTCTTT.

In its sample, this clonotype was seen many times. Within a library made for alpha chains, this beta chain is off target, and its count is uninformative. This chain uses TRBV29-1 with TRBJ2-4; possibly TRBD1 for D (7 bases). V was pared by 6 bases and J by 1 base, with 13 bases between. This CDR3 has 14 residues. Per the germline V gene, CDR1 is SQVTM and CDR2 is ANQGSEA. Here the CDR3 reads CSVLQGTAKNIQYF. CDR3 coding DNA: TGCAGCGTCCTACAGGGGACTGCCAAAAACATTCAGTACTTC.

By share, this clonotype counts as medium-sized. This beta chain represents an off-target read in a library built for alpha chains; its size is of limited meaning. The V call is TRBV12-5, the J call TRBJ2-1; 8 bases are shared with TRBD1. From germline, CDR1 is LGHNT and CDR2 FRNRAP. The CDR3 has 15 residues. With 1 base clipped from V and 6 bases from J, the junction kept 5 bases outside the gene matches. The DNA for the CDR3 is TGTGCTAGTGGTTTGGGACAGGGGCCCCTCAATGAGCAGTTCTTC. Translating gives CASGLGQGPLNEQFF.

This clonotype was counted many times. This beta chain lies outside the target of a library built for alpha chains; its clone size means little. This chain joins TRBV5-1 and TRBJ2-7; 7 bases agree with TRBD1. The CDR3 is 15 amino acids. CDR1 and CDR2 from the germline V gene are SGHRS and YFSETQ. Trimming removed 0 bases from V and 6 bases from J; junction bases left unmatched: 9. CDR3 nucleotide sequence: TGCGCCAGCAGCTTGGACAGGGGAACCCTCGGCGAGCAGTACTTC. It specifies CASSLDRGTLGEQYF.

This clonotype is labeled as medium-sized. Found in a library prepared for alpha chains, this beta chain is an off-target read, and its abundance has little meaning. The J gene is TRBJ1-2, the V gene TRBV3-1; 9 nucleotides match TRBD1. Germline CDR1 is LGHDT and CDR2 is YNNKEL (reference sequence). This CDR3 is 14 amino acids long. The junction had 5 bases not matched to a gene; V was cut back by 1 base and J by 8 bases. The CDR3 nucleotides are TGTGCCAGCAGCCAAGTAGACAGGGGGAACGGCTACACCTTC. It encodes CASSQVDRGNGYTF.

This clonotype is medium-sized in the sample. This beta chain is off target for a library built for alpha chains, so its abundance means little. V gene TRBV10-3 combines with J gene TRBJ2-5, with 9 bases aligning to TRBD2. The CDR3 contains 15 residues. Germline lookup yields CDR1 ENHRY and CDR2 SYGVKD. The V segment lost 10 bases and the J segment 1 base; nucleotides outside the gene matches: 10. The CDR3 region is CASRGAGGLQETQYF. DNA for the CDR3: TGTGCCAGCCGGGGCGCGGGAGGGCTCCAAGAGACCCAGTACTTC.

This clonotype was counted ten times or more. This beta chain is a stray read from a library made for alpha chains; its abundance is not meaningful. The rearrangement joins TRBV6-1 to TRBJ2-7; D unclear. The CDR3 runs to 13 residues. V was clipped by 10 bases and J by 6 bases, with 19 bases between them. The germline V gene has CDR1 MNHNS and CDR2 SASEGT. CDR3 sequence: CATTVAAPIEQYF. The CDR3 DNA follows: TGTGCCACCACCGTGGCGGCCCCAATCGAGCAGTACTTC.

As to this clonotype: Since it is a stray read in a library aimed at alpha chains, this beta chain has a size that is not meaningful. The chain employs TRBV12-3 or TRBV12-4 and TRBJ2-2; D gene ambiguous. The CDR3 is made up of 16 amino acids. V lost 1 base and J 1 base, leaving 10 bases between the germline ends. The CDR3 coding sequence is TGTGCCAGCAGTTTAGGCCCGCTAAAGAACACCGGGGAGCTGTTTTTT. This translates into CASSLGPLKNTGELFF.

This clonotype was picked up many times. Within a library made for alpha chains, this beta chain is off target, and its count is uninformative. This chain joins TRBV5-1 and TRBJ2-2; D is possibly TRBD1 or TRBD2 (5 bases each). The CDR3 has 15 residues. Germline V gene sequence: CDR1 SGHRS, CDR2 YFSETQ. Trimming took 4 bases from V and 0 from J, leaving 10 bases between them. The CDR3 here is CASSPGTANTGELFF. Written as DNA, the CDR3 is TGCGCCAGCAGCCCCGGGACGGCGAACACCGGGGAGCTGTTTTTT.

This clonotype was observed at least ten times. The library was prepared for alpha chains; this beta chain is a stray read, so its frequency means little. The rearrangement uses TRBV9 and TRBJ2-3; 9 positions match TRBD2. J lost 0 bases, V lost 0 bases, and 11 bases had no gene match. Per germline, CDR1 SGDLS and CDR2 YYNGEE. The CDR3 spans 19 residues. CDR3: CASSVASSGGSLSTDTQYF. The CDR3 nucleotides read TGTGCCAGCAGCGTAGCGAGTAGCGGGGGAAGTTTGAGCACAGATACGCAGTATTTT. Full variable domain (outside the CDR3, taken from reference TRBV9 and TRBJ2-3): DSGVTQTPKHLITATGQRVTLRCSPRSGDLSVYWYQQSLDQGLQFLIQYYNGEERAKGNILERFSAQQFPDLHSELNLSSLELGDSALYFCASSVASSGGSLSTDTQYFGPGTRLTVL.